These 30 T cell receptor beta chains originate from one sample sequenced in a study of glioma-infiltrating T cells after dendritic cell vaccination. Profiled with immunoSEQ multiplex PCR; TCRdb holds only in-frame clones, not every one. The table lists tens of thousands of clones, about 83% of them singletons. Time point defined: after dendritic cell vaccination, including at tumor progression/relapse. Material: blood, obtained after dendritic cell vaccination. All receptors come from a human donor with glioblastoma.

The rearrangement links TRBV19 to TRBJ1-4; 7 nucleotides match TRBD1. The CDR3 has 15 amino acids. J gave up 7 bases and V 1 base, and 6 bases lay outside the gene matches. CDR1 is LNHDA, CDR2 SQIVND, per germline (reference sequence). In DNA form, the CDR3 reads TGTGCCAGTAGTATAGGGAGGGGGCTCGGTGAAAAACTGTTTTTT. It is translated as CASSIGRGLGEKLFF.

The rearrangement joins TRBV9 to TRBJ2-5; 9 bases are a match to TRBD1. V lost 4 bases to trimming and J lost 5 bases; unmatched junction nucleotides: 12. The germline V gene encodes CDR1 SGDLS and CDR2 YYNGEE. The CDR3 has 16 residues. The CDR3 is CASSPGTGPLGETQYF. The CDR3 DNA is TGTGCCAGCAGCCCAGGGACAGGGCCCTTGGGGGAGACCCAGTACTTC.

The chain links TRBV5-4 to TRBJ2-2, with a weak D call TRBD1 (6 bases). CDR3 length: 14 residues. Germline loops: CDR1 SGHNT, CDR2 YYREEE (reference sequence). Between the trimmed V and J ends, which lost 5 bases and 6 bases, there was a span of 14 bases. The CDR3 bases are TGTGCCAGCAGACAGAGCAGGGGCTCCGGGGAGCTGTTTTTT. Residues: CASRQSRGSGELFF.

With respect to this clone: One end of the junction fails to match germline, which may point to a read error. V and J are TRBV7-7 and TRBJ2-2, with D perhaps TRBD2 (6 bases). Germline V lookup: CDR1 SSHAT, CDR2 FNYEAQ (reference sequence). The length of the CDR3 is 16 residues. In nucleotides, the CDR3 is TGTGCTAGCAGCTTATCGGCGGGGCTGAACACCGGGGAGCTGTTTTTT. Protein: CASSLSAGLNTGELFF.

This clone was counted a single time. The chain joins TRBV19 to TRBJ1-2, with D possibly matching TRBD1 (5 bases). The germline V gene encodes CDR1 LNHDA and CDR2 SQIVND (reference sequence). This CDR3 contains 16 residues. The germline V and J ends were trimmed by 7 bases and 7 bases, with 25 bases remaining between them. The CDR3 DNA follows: TGTGCCAGTACAAGGGCAGGGATCGCTGCTACTTCTGGCTACACCTTC. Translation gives CASTRAGIAATSGYTF.

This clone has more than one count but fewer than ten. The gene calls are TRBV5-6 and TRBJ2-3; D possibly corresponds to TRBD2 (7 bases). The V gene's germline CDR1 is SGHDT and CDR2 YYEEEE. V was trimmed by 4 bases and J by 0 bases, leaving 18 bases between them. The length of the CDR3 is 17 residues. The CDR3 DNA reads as TGTGCCAGCAGCGGGGGGCCACTAGCGACTAGCACAGATACGCAGTATTTT. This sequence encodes CASSGGPLATSTDTQYF.

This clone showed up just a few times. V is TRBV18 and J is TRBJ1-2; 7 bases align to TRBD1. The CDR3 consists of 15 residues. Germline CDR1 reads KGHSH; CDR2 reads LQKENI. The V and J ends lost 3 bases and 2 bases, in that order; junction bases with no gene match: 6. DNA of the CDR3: TGTGCCAGCTCACCCTCCGGGACAGAAAACTATGGCTACACCTTC. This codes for CASSPSGTENYGYTF. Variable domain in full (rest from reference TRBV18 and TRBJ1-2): NAGVMQNPRHLVRRRGQEARLRCSPMKGHSHVYWYRQLPEEGLKFMVYLQKENIIDESGMPKERFSAEFPKEGPSILRIQQVVRGDSAAYFCASSPSGTENYGYTFGSGTRLTVV.

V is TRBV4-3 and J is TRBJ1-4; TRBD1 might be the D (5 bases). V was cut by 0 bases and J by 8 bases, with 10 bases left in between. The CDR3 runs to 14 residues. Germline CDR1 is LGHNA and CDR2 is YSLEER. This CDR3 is CASSQEPGGEKLFF. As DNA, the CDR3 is TGCGCCAGCAGCCAAGAGCCCGGGGGGGAAAAACTGTTTTTT.

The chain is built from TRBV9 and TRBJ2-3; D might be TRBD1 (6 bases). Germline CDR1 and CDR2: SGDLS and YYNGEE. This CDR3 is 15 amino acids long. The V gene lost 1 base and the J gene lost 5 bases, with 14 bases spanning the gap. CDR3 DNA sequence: TGTGCCAGCAGCGTACCCGCGACAGGCGGAGATACGCAGTATTTT. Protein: CASSVPATGGDTQYF. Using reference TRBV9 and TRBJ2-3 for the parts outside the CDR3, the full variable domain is DSGVTQTPKHLITATGQRVTLRCSPRSGDLSVYWYQQSLDQGLQFLIQYYNGEERAKGNILERFSAQQFPDLHSELNLSSLELGDSALYFCASSVPATGGDTQYFGPGTRLTVL.

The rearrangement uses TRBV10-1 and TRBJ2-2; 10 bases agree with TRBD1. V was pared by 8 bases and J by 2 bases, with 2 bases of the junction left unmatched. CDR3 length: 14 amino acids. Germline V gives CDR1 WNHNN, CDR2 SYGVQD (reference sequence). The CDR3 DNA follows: TGCGCCAGCCGGGACAGGGGCAACACCGGGGAGCTGTTTTTT. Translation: CASRDRGNTGELFF.

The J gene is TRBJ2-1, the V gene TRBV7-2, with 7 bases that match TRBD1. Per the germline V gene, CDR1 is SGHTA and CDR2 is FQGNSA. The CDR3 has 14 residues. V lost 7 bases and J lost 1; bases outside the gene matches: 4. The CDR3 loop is CASILTGSYNEQFF. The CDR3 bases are TGTGCCAGCATCCTGACAGGGTCCTACAATGAGCAGTTCTTC.

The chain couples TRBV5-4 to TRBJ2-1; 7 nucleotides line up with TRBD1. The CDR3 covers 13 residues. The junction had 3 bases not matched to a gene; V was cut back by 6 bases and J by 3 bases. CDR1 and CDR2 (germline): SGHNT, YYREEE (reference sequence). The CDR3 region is CASNQGVYNEQFF. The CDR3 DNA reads TGTGCCAGCAACCAGGGGGTCTACAATGAGCAGTTCTTC.

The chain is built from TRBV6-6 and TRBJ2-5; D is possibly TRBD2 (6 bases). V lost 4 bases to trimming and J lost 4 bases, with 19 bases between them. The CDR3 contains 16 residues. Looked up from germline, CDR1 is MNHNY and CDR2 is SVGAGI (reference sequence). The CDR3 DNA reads TGTGCCAGCAGTTCCCTAATGGGGTTGGGAGGAGAGACCCAGTACTTC. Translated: CASSSLMGLGGETQYF.

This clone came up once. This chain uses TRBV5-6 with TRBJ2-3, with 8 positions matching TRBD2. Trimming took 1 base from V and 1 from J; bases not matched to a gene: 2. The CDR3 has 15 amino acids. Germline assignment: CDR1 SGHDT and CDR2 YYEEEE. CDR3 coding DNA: TGTGCCAGCAGCTTGATGCGGGGGGGCACAGATACGCAGTATTTT. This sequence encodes CASSLMRGGTDTQYF.

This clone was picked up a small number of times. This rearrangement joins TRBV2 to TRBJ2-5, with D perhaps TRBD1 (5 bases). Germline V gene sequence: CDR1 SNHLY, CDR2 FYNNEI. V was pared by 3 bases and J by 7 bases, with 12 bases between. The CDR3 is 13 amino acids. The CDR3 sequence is CASSESGLGTQYF. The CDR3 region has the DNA TGTGCCAGCAGTGAGTCAGGGCTCGGGACCCAGTACTTC.

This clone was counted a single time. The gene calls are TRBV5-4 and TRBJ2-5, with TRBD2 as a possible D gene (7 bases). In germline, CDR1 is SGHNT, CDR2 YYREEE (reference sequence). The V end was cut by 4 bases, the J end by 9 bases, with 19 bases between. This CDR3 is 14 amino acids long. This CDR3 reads CASSPSAGAWSQYF. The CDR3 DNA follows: TGTGCCAGCAGCCCCAGCGCGGGGGCATGGTCCCAGTACTTC.

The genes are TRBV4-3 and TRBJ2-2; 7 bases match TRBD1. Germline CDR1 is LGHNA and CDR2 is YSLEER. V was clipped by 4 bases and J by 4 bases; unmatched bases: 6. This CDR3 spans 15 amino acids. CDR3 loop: CASSPGQSVTGELFF. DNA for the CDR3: TGCGCCAGCAGCCCGGGACAGTCTGTCACCGGGGAGCTGTTTTTT.

The CDR3 nucleotides read TGTGCCATCAGATGGGCGGAGGGGCGCGAAAGCTCCTATAATTCACCCCTCCACTTT. It codes for CAIRWAEGRESSYNSPLHF. The V and J genes are TRBV10-3 and TRBJ1-6; possibly TRBD1 for D (5 bases). The V and J ends lost 6 bases and 0 bases respectively, with 21 bases between them. Germline lookup yields CDR1 ENHRY and CDR2 SYGVKD. This CDR3 has 19 residues.

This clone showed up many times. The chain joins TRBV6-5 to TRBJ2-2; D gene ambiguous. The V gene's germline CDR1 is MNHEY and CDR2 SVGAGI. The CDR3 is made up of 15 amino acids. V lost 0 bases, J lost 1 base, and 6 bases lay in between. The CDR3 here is CASSYSRQNTGELFF. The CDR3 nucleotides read TGTGCCAGCAGTTACTCGAGGCAGAACACCGGGGAGCTGTTTTTT.

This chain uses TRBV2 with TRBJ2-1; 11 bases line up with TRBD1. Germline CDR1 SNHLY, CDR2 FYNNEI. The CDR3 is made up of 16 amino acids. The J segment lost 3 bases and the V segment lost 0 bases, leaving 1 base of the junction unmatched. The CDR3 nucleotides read TGTGCCAGCAGTGAAGCTGGGACAGGGGGCTACAATGAGCAGTTCTTC. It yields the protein CASSEAGTGGYNEQFF.

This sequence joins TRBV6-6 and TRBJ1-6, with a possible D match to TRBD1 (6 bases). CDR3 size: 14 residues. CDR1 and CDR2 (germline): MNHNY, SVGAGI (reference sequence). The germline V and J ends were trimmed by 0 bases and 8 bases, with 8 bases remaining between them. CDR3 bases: TGTGCCAGCAGTTACTCGGACAGAGATTCACCCCTCCACTTT. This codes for CASSYSDRDSPLHF.

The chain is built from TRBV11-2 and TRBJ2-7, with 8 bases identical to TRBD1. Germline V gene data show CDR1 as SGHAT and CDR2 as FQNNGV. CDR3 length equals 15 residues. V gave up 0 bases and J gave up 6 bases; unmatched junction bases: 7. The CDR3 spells CASSLDIRGTGEQYF. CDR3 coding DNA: TGTGCCAGCAGCTTAGATATCAGGGGGACAGGCGAGCAGTACTTC. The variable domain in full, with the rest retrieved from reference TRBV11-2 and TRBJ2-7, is EAGVAQSPRYKIIEKRQSVAFWCNPISGHATLYWYQQILGQGPKLLIQFQNNGVVDDSQLPKDRFSAERLKGVDSTLKIQPAKLEDSAVYLCASSLDIRGTGEQYFGPGTRLTVT.

The CDR3 DNA sequence: TGTGCCAGCAGCGGGGGCGAGAGCAATCAGCCCCAGCATTTT. Translation: CASSGGESNQPQHF. The V call is TRBV9, the J call TRBJ1-5, with D perhaps matching TRBD1 (5 bases). CDR3 size: 14 residues. CDR1 and CDR2 (germline): SGDLS, YYNGEE. Trimming stripped 3 bases from V and 1 base from J, with 8 bases between.

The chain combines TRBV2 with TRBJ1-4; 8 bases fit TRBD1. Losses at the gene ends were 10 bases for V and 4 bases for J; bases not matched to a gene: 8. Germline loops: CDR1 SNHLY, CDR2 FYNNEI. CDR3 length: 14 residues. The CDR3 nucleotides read TGTGCCACCTCAGGGGGCGCTTATAATGAAAAACTGTTTTTT. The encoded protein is CATSGGAYNEKLFF.

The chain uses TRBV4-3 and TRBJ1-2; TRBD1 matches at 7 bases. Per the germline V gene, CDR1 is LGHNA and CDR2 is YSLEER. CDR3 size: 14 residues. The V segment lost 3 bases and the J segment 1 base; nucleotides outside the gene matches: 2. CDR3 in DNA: TGCGCCAGCAGCCAGGGGACAGATAACTATGGCTACACCTTC. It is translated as CASSQGTDNYGYTF.

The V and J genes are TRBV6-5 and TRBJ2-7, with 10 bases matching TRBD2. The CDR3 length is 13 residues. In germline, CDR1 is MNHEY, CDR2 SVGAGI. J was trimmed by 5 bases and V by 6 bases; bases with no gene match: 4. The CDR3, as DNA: TGTGCCAGCAGAGCGGGGGGGCAAAACGAGCAGTACTTC. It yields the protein CASRAGGQNEQYF.

The CDR3 nucleotides read TGTGCCAGCACAGGACACGAGGAGCAGTACTTC. It translates to CASTGHEEQYF. The chain has TRBV2 and TRBJ2-7, with D possibly matching TRBD1 (5 bases). CDR1 SNHLY and CDR2 FYNNEI come from the germline V gene. The CDR3 is 11 amino acids. V was trimmed by 7 bases and J by 7 bases, leaving 11 bases between them.

The CDR3 spells CASSVHAGSVGGGYTF. CDR3 sequence (DNA): TGTGCCAGCAGCGTCCATGCAGGGTCCGTCGGGGGTGGCTACACCTTC. This chain joins TRBV9 and TRBJ1-2; D is possibly TRBD1 (5 bases). The CDR3 is 16 residues long. Trimming removed 2 bases from V and 7 bases from J, with 21 bases in between. In germline, CDR1 is SGDLS, CDR2 YYNGEE.

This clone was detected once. This CDR3 is CASSLQGANDLAGYTF. Written as DNA, the CDR3 is TGTGCCAGCAGTTTGCAGGGGGCGAATGATCTTGCTGGCTACACCTTC. The chain links TRBV6-5 to TRBJ1-2, with 8 bases identical to TRBD1. J lost 7 bases, V lost 4 bases, and 14 bases had no gene match. The CDR3 is 16 residues long. Germline assignment: CDR1 MNHEY and CDR2 SVGAGI.

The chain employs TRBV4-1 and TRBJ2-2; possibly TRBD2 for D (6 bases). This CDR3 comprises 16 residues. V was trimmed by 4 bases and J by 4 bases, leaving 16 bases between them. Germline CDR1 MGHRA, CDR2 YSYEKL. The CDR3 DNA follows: TGCGCCAGCAGCCGGCTGGGGCGGGGTAGCACCGGGGAGCTGTTTTTT. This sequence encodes CASSRLGRGSTGELFF.